The clone carrying this TCR beta chain was detected a few times. This sample stems from a study of response to subunit inactivated influenza vaccine. Using its own MiXCR run on the RT-PCR reads, TCRdb lists one record per CDR3 protein. The sample lists about 800,000 distinct CDR3 sequences; 21% were seen once. This sample comprised PBMCs from blood, obtained less than 6 days after vaccination. The TCR comes from a man aged 45-65 years who received an inactivated influenza vaccine.

CDR3 loop: CASSLGGQGADTQYF. CDR3 DNA sequence: TGCGCCAGCAGCTTGGGAGGACAGGGCGCAGATACGCAGTATTTT. This chain links TRBV5-1 with TRBJ2-3, with TRBD1 identical over 8 bases. The germline V gene has CDR1 SGHRS and CDR2 YFSETQ. The CDR3 loop spans 15 amino acids. The J segment lost 4 bases and the V segment lost 0 bases, leaving 4 bases of the junction unmatched.